This entry lists 10 T cell receptor beta chains sequenced from one sample in a study of spatial heterogeneity in lung cancer. Each CDR3 protein is one row after TCRdb ran MiXCR on the 5' RACE reads. Among some 120,000 distinct CDR3 sequences listed, less than 15% were seen once. Described time point: blood at routine non-recurrence follow-up after resection. The sequenced material consisted of unsorted whole RNA from tumor, nontumor lung or frozen PBMC. The sample in question was PBMCs, obtained at follow-up. The receptors derive from a male donor with early-stage non-small cell lung cancer.

This chain links TRBV10-3 with TRBJ2-6; D is perhaps TRBD1 or TRBD2 (6 bases each). The CDR3 runs 17 residues. Trimming took off 10 bases at V and 0 bases at J, with 19 bases between the two ends. Germline V lookup: CDR1 ENHRY, CDR2 SYGVKD. This CDR3 is CATEGGFLSSGANVLTF. The CDR3 DNA sequence: TGTGCCACCGAAGGGGGGTTTCTTTCCTCTGGGGCCAACGTCCTGACTTTC.

At least ten counts were recorded for this clonotype. The chain links TRBV6-2 or TRBV6-3 to TRBJ1-1; maybe TRBD1 (5 bases). Trimming pared 4 bases from V and 0 bases from J, leaving 9 bases between. Germline V CDR1 and CDR2: MNHEY, SVGEGT. The CDR3 sequence is 14 residues long. The CDR3 spells CASSSGALNTEAFF. The CDR3 DNA is TGTGCCAGCAGTTCCGGGGCCCTGAACACTGAAGCTTTCTTT.

This clonotype came up many times. The chain employs TRBV15 and TRBJ2-7; 7 bases are shared with TRBD2. With 1 base clipped from V and 5 bases from J, the junction kept 11 bases outside the gene matches. The CDR3 totals 16 residues. Germline CDR1 and CDR2: LNHNV and YYDKDF (reference sequence). DNA for the CDR3: TGTGCCACCAGCAGAGGCGGGGGAGTGGAGCGTAACGAGCAGTACTTC. Encoded protein: CATSRGGGVERNEQYF.

Ten or more counts support this clonotype. The chain recombines TRBV7-2 with TRBJ2-1; TRBD1 matches 7 bases. The germline CDR1 and CDR2 sequences are SGHTA and FQGNSA. The J segment lost 3 bases and the V segment lost 5 bases, leaving 16 bases of the junction unmatched. There are 18 residues in the CDR3. CDR3 loop: CASSPRQGPPSYYNEQFF. Written as DNA, the CDR3 is TGTGCCAGCAGCCCTAGACAGGGTCCCCCCTCCTACTACAATGAGCAGTTCTTC.

This clonotype was recorded a few times. This chain joins TRBV12-3 or TRBV12-4 and TRBJ1-5; D is unclear. V lost 4 bases, J lost 6 bases, and 10 bases lay in between. There are 13 residues in the CDR3. The CDR3 DNA reads TGTGCCAGCAGTTCGCGACGGACTCAGCCCCAGCATTTT. It specifies CASSSRRTQPQHF.

This clonotype was recorded many times. The rearrangement joins TRBV4-1 to TRBJ2-4, with a tentative D call TRBD2 (5 bases). CDR1 and CDR2 from the germline V gene are MGHRA and YSYEKL. The CDR3 spans 16 residues. Trimming left V 1 base short and J 0 bases short, with 10 bases between. CDR3: CASSQVLALAKNIQYF. The CDR3, as DNA: TGCGCCAGCAGCCAAGTTCTAGCTCTAGCCAAAAACATTCAGTACTTC.

This clonotype was recorded many times. V gene TRBV28 combines with J gene TRBJ1-1, with D tentatively TRBD1 (5 bases). Germline lookup yields CDR1 MDHEN and CDR2 SYDVKM. V was cut by 5 bases and J by 4 bases, with 14 bases left in between. This CDR3 spans 14 amino acids. The CDR3 spells CASSPYTGRTEAFF. CDR3 DNA sequence: TGTGCCAGCAGTCCCTACACAGGACGCACTGAAGCTTTCTTT. The complete variable domain, with remaining parts taken from reference TRBV28 and TRBJ1-1, reads DVKVTQSSRYLVKRTGEKVFLECVQDMDHENMFWYRQDPGLGLRLIYFSYDVKMKEKGDIPEGYSVSREKKERFSLILESASTNQTSMYLCASSPYTGRTEAFFGQGTRLTVV.

This chain links TRBV12-3 or TRBV12-4 with TRBJ1-5, with D possibly being TRBD1 (5 bases). The CDR3 runs 18 residues. Trimming stripped 2 bases from V and 0 bases from J, with 17 bases between. CDR3 in DNA: TGTGCCAGCAGTTTAATGACAGCACCTCGTTATAGCAATCAGCCCCAGCATTTT. It codes for CASSLMTAPRYSNQPQHF.

This clonotype turned up a few times. The genes are TRBV6-5 and TRBJ1-1, with D unclear. This CDR3 spans 14 amino acids. CDR1 is MNHEY and CDR2 is SVGAGI in the germline V gene. Trimming took 2 bases from V and 2 from J, leaving 9 bases between them. CDR3 nucleotide sequence: TGTGCCAGCAGTTACCCCGGGCCAAACACTGAAGCTTTCTTT. This translates into CASSYPGPNTEAFF.

This clonotype was found many times. V is TRBV24-1 and J is TRBJ1-2, with a weak D call TRBD1 (5 bases). The CDR3 totals 13 residues. Germline V lookup: CDR1 KGHDR, CDR2 SFDVKD. V dropped 4 bases and J dropped 6 bases, with 11 bases sitting between them. CDR3 coding DNA: TGTGCCACCAGTGAAAGGAGCAGGGATGGCTACACCTTC. It is translated as CATSERSRDGYTF.